This entry lists 22 T cell receptor beta chains sequenced from one sample in a study of regulatory T cells in long-lasting Graves disease. Time point specified: newly diagnosed GD, antithyroid drugs for less than 3 months. The TCR library was prepared using RNA isolated from PBMCs. Assembly of TCR beta libraries relied on iRepertoire HTBI primers together with Arm-PCR of CDR3 regions. MiXCR, run by TCRdb on the multiplex PCR reads, gives a single entry per CDR3 protein. The table includes roughly 500,000 distinct CDR3 sequences, 11% to 15% detected once. The sample was also linked to a second study, of T cells in Graves' hyperthyroidism and ophthalmopathy.

This sample comprised peripheral blood mononuclear cells (PBMCs), obtained at new diagnosis, from a patient treated with antithyroid drugs. These receptors were collected from a woman aged 45-60 years with Graves disease.

This clonotype was detected many times. The chain links TRBV25-1 to TRBJ1-1; TRBD1 is a possible D gene (6 bases). CDR1 and CDR2 from the germline V gene are MGHDK and SYGVNS. V shed 3 bases and J shed 6 bases, with 14 bases lying between them. The length of the CDR3 is 14 residues. CDR3 sequence: CASSDWGEGAEAFF. CDR3 coding DNA: TGTGCCAGCAGTGATTGGGGAGAGGGGGCTGAAGCTTTCTTT.

This clonotype was counted many times. One junction end does not reproduce the germline sequence, and a read error may be involved. The chain recombines TRBV3-1 with TRBJ2-2; 9 bases match TRBD2. Germline-derived CDR1 and CDR2 are LGHDT and YNNKEL (reference sequence). CDR3 length equals 16 residues. The CDR3 nucleotides are TGTGCCAGCAGCCAAGTTGGACTAGCGAATACCGGGGAGCTGTTTTTT. Amino acids: CASSQVGLANTGELFF.

Notes on this clonotype: This may be a read error: a much more frequent sequence differs by one nucleotide. The chain joins TRBV7-9 to TRBJ2-1, with a possible D match to TRBD2 (6 bases). Germline V gene lookup returns CDR1 SEHNR and CDR2 FQNEAQ (reference sequence). The CDR3 consists of 16 residues. Trimming took 2 bases from V and 10 from J, leaving 21 bases between them. CDR3 sequence reads: CASSLPGSSGVPEQFF. CDR3 nucleotides: TGTGCCAGCAGCTTACCGGGATCGTCGGGAGTCCCAGAGCAGTTCTTC.

In its sample, this clonotype was seen many times. The chain is built from TRBV2 and TRBJ1-2; D not resolved. This CDR3 spans 15 amino acids. Trimming left V 1 base short and J 6 bases short, with 15 bases between. Germline V gives CDR1 SNHLY, CDR2 FYNNEI. CDR3 bases: TGTGCCAGCAGTGAAGGCGTGGGCTTTGGGGATGGCTACACCTTC. It translates to CASSEGVGFGDGYTF.

This clonotype was picked up many times. The rearrangement links TRBV20-1 to TRBJ2-5; 8 bases fit TRBD1. V dropped 5 bases and J dropped 4; count of bases not matched to a gene: 9. This CDR3 has 14 residues. Germline CDR1 and CDR2: DFQATT and SNEGSKA (reference sequence). The CDR3: CSADVWDRPETQYF. The CDR3 DNA is TGCAGTGCTGACGTTTGGGACAGGCCAGAGACCCAGTACTTC.

This clonotype was detected many times. The chain is built from TRBV18 and TRBJ2-3; D perhaps matches TRBD2 (5 bases). The CDR3 consists of 15 residues. The germline CDR1 and CDR2 sequences are KGHSH and LQKENI. With 2 bases removed from V and 0 bases from J, the gap between germline ends came to 9 bases. CDR3 loop: CASSPKGASTDTQYF. CDR3 nucleotide sequence: TGTGCCAGCTCACCAAAGGGAGCTAGCACAGATACGCAGTATTTT.

The sample holds many counts of this clonotype. This chain links TRBV28 with TRBJ2-5; 7 bases align to TRBD2. This CDR3 has 16 residues. The germline V gene has CDR1 MDHEN and CDR2 SYDVKM. V lost 5 bases, J lost 2 bases, and 11 bases stayed unmatched. This CDR3 is CASSPPGSGIQETQYF. The CDR3 DNA is TGTGCCAGCAGTCCTCCGGGGAGCGGGATACAAGAGACCCAGTACTTC.

This clonotype was detected ten times or more. The chain has TRBV7-2 and TRBJ2-5, with a tentative D call TRBD1 (7 bases). The V end lost 1 base, the J end lost 5 bases, and 17 bases lay between the germline ends. This CDR3 region has 16 residues. CDR1 is SGHTA, CDR2 FQGNSA, per germline. In nucleotides, the CDR3 is TGTGCCAGCAGCTTAGTGGCCCAGGGGGGTGGCGAGACCCAGTACTTC. Translated, it gives CASSLVAQGGGETQYF. The full variable domain, rest sourced from reference TRBV7-2 and TRBJ2-5, is GAGVSQSPSNKVTEKGKDVELRCDPISGHTALYWYRQSLGQGLEFLIYFQGNSAPDKSGLPSDRFSAERTGGSVSTLTIQRTQQEDSAVYLCASSLVAQGGGETQYFGPGTRLLVL.

The chain couples TRBV5-1 to TRBJ2-3; unclear D gene. The CDR3 totals 14 residues. Germline loops: CDR1 SGHRS, CDR2 YFSETQ. Trimming pared 2 bases from V and 2 bases from J, leaving 9 bases between. CDR3 loop: CASSFNTNTDTQYF. The CDR3 DNA is TGCGCCAGCAGCTTTAATACTAACACAGATACGCAGTATTTT. Full variable domain (missing parts from reference TRBV5-1 and TRBJ2-3): KAGVTQTPRYLIKTRGQQVTLSCSPISGHRSVSWYQQTPGQGLQFLFEYFSETQRNKGNFPGRFSGRQFSNSRSEMNVSTLELGDSALYLCASSFNTNTDTQYFGPGTRLTVL.

This clonotype was observed a few times. The gene calls are TRBV20-1 and TRBJ2-5; TRBD1 matches at 7 bases. With 3 bases clipped from V and 2 bases from J, the junction kept 12 bases outside the gene matches. Germline V CDR1 and CDR2: DFQATT, SNEGSKA (reference sequence). The CDR3 runs 16 residues. The CDR3 region is CSASPPHSGQQETQYF. CDR3 DNA: TGCAGTGCTAGCCCGCCTCATTCGGGACAGCAAGAGACCCAGTACTTC.

In this sample, this clonotype turned up many times. The chain uses TRBV28 and TRBJ2-7; 10 positions agree with TRBD2. Germline V gives CDR1 MDHEN, CDR2 SYDVKM. V gave up 6 bases and J gave up 4 bases; unmatched junction bases: 6. This CDR3 comprises 14 residues. For the CDR3, the DNA is TGTGCCAGCAGACTAGCGGGACTGAGGTACGAGCAGTACTTC. It encodes CASRLAGLRYEQYF. Based on the CDR3 plus reference TRBV28 and TRBJ2-7, the full variable domain is DVKVTQSSRYLVKRTGEKVFLECVQDMDHENMFWYRQDPGLGLRLIYFSYDVKMKEKGDIPEGYSVSREKKERFSLILESASTNQTSMYLCASRLAGLRYEQYFGPGTRLTVT.

This clonotype came up many times. The chain recombines TRBV28 with TRBJ1-2, with a possible D match to TRBD1 (5 bases). V was shortened by 2 bases and J by 4 bases, with 14 bases between the two germline ends. Looked up from germline, CDR1 is MDHEN and CDR2 is SYDVKM. This CDR3 has 15 amino acids. The CDR3 region is CASSLLRGSFYGYTF. Written as DNA, the CDR3 is TGTGCCAGCAGTTTACTTCGGGGCAGTTTCTATGGCTACACCTTC.

This clonotype appeared a few times. One base away lies a much larger clone, so this may be a sequencing read error. This chain joins TRBV12-3 or TRBV12-4 and TRBJ2-1; 9 bases agree with TRBD2. V trimming: 8 bases; J trimming: 2 bases; junction bases outside the gene matches: 10. This CDR3 comprises 16 residues. The CDR3 bases are TGTGCCAGCGCTCAGACCGGGACTAGCCCCTACAATGAGCAGTTCTTC. This encodes CASAQTGTSPYNEQFF.

Many counts were recorded for this clonotype. The chain is built from TRBV7-2 and TRBJ2-1; 11 bases align to TRBD2. Trimming took 0 bases from V and 6 from J; bases not matched to a gene: 1. Germline CDR1 is SGHTA and CDR2 is FQGNSA. This CDR3 has 15 residues. As DNA, the CDR3 is TGTGCCAGCAGCTTAGCACTAGCGGGAGTCAATGAGCAGTTCTTC. It yields the protein CASSLALAGVNEQFF.

This clonotype was observed many times. The rearrangement uses TRBV7-9 and TRBJ2-7; 8 bases line up with TRBD2. Looked up from germline, CDR1 is SEHNR and CDR2 is FQNEAQ (reference sequence). The CDR3 runs 17 residues. Trimming cost V 4 bases and J 2 bases; bases outside gene matches: 13. CDR3 amino acids: CASSSLLAGPDAYEQYF. For the CDR3, the DNA is TGTGCCAGCAGCTCCCTCTTAGCGGGACCGGATGCCTACGAGCAGTACTTC.

In its sample, this clonotype was seen many times. The V call is TRBV12-3 or TRBV12-4, the J call TRBJ1-4; 8 bases match TRBD1. This CDR3 has 14 residues. V shed 6 bases, J shed 8 bases, and the junction held 8 bases outside the gene matches. Here the CDR3 reads CASSGGQGGEKLFF. In DNA form, the CDR3 reads TGTGCCAGCAGCGGCGGACAGGGAGGCGAAAAACTGTTTTTT.

This clonotype was found many times. The chain links TRBV12-3 or TRBV12-4 to TRBJ2-7, with TRBD2 matching over 8 bases. The CDR3 loop spans 17 amino acids. V trimming: 0 bases; J trimming: 0 bases; junction bases outside the gene matches: 7. CDR3 nucleotides: TGTGCCAGCAGTTTAGCGGGACTAGGGCGGGACTCCTACGAGCAGTACTTC. Translated, it gives CASSLAGLGRDSYEQYF.

This clonotype was seen a handful of times. The CDR3 reads CSARDRQSNTYEQYF. CDR3 coding DNA: TGCAGTGCTAGGGACCGACAGTCTAATACCTACGAGCAGTACTTC. The chain combines TRBV20-1 with TRBJ2-7, with D possibly being TRBD1 (5 bases). V was clipped by 3 bases and J by 2 bases, with 17 bases between them. Germline CDR1 reads DFQATT; CDR2 reads SNEGSKA (reference sequence). The CDR3 length is 15 residues.

J is TRBJ2-3 and V is TRBV7-9; 7 positions agree with TRBD1. The germline CDR1 and CDR2 sequences are SEHNR and FQNEAQ (reference sequence). Germline trimming cut 6 bases from V and 0 bases from J; bases unmatched to any gene: 12. The CDR3 loop spans 17 amino acids. CDR3 sequence reads: CASRKRPGGRSTDTQYF. CDR3 DNA: TGTGCCAGCAGGAAACGACCAGGGGGAAGAAGCACAGATACGCAGTATTTT.

This clonotype was observed many times. The chain employs TRBV5-1 and TRBJ1-1, with D uncertain. Trimming shortened V by 0 bases and J by 1 base, and 7 bases separated the two germline ends. This CDR3 is 14 amino acids long. The germline V gene encodes CDR1 SGHRS and CDR2 YFSETQ. The CDR3 sequence is CASSLGRQNTEAFF. In DNA, the CDR3 is TGCGCCAGCAGCTTGGGGCGGCAGAACACTGAAGCTTTCTTT.

This clonotype was seen ten or more times. The chain uses TRBV3-1 and TRBJ2-1; 8 bases are a match to TRBD2. J was trimmed by 9 bases and V by 0 bases; bases with no gene match: 13. Germline V gene data show CDR1 as LGHDT and CDR2 as YNNKEL (reference sequence). The CDR3 covers 17 residues. This CDR3 reads CASSQEIVLAGRGEQFF. CDR3 DNA: TGTGCCAGCAGCCAAGAAATAGTCCTAGCGGGTAGAGGTGAGCAGTTCTTC.

This clonotype was recorded many times. The chain joins TRBV5-4 to TRBJ2-3; 11 nucleotides line up with TRBD2. J lost 0 bases, V lost 4 bases, and 7 bases had no gene match. The CDR3 totals 17 residues. CDR1 is SGHNT, CDR2 YYREEE, per germline (reference sequence). This CDR3 reads CASSPRLAGLSTDTQYF. CDR3 in DNA: TGTGCCAGCAGCCCCCGACTAGCGGGATTAAGCACAGATACGCAGTATTTT.